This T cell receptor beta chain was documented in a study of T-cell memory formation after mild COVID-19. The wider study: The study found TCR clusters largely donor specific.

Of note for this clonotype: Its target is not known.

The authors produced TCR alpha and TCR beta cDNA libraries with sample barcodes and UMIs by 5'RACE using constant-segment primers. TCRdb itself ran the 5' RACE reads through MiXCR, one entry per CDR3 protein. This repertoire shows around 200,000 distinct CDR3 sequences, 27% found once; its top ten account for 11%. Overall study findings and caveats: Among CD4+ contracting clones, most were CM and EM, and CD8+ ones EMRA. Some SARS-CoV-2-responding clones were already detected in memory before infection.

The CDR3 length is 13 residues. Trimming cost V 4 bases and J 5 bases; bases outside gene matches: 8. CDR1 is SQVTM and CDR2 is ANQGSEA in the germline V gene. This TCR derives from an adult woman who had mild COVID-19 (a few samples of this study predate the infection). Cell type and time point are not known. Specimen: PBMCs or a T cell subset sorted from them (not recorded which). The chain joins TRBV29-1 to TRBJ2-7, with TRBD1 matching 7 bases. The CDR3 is CSVGDSWYNEQYF. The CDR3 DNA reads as TGCAGCGTTGGGGACAGCTGGTATAACGAGCAGTACTTC.